The present entry profiles one T cell receptor beta chain with its context. The antigen is unknown. Germline loops: CDR1 LNHDA, CDR2 SQIVND (reference sequence). V was trimmed by 5 bases and J by 0 bases, leaving 10 bases between them. The CDR3 consists of 14 residues. This entry belongs to a study of siplizumab effects on memory and regulatory T cells. Findings of the study overall: Memory cells seemed less diverse than naive T cells, which seemed major alloresponse contributors. Researchers could map only a minor fraction of alloreactive clones to unstimulated subsets.

Clones were sequenced by immunoSEQ multiplex PCR, and TCRdb holds only the in-frame ones, with some missing. The sample includes 87,000 or so clones, 80% to 90% of them seen just once. The sequence came from a human donor in good health. This chain uses TRBV19 with TRBJ2-5, with D tentatively TRBD2 (5 bases). The material sequenced was CD4+ T cells sorted from blood. The CDR3 protein is CASSSGLNQETQYF. CDR3 DNA: TGTGCCAGTAGTTCCGGACTCAACCAAGAGACCCAGTACTTC.